This TCR beta chain emerged from a study of blood T cell repertoires in COVID-19 (TCRdb year 2020). Concerning the study at large: Samples from collaborators originated in the United States, Italy and Spain and spanned both the acute and convalescent phases of COVID-19. The material from the prospective study consisted of cDNA or gDNA derived from T cells, B-cell-depleted T cells, or PBMCs. Deeply sampled blood TCRbeta repertoires from subjects exposed to, actively infected with, or recovered from COVID-19 were included in the dataset. The repertoires were released in a freely available public database meant as a resource for research on the immune response to SARS-CoV-2. The samples were drawn from the first 160 participants of the ongoing ImmuneRACE study and from 1,254 subjects provided by 6 global collaborators. Sample metadata almost always included a de-identified subject ID, COVID-19 status, age in years and sex. Where available, HLA class I and class II types were obtained from metadata supplied by the sample provider rather than from assay-based typing. Overall results and qualifications from the work: Clinical and demographic metadata were provided uncurated, with the amount varying by source and participant.

TCRbeta CDR3 regions were amplified from genomic DNA using the immunoSEQ Assay, a bias-controlled multiplex PCR. In the original analysis: The number of nucleated cells in each sample was estimated from the amplification of reference gene primers within the assay. To quantify the absolute abundance of each unique TCRbeta CDR3 rearrangement, sequence reads were collapsed and filtered. For each sample, productive Simpson clonality was calculated as the square root of Simpson's diversity index across productive rearrangements. This is the immuneACCESS table as TCRdb keeps it, with only in-frame sequences that have V and J called. A part of the clones is gone; compared with another copy, unresolved V genes explain less than half, and the rest is unexplained. V, J and clone size are those of that table, while D and trimming were read from the DNA. For this sample the table gives 150,000 to 250,000 clones, of which around 82% were detected only once. About 12% of the sample is held by the ten biggest clonotypes.

Trimming leaves V shorter by 5 bases and J shorter by 10 bases, with the junction holding 4 bases beyond the gene matches. CDR1 is given as SGHAT and CDR2 as FQNNGV, both from the germline V gene. Reading from cysteine to phenylalanine, the CDR3 counts 12 amino acids. The kept DNA is CDR3 alone, 36 bases in frame from the first base. Enrolling through a virtual design, the prospective study's participants ranged in age from roughly 18 to 90 years and lived across 24 United States geographic areas. Cohort assignment in the prospective study relied on participant-reported clinical history from a screening survey and a study questionnaire. ImmuneRACE Cohort 3 recovered participants were defined by two consecutive negative NP/OP PCR tests, healthcare professional clearance, or symptom resolution. Mobile phlebotomists in the prospective study collected whole blood, serum and a nasopharyngeal or oropharyngeal swab from every participant. Prospective study participants could optionally give additional blood draws and questionnaires over an approximately 2-month period. Before DNA extraction, blood samples from the prospective study were shipped at room temperature or frozen.

Comment on this clone: No cognate antigen has been identified for it. It has no much larger one-base neighbor in the sample; base qualities were not kept.

The chain was built from TRBV11-2 and TRBJ2-1, and 8 junction bases match TRBD2. The sequenced sample consisted of PBMCs or T cells enriched from blood (not recorded which). This TCR came from a man aged 35-49 years who had recovered from COVID-19. The CDR3 here reads CASSLGTREQFF. The nucleotide sequence is given as TGTGCCAGCAGCCTCGGGACTAGAGAGCAGTTCTTC.